Listed below are T cell receptor beta chains from one sample, sequenced in a study of control samples from healthy donors and cancer patients. Here immunoSEQ multiplex PCR was the method, and the copy in TCRdb shows in-frame clones only, minus some. The sample shows roughly 100,000 clones, 80% to 90% of them seen only once. The sequenced sample was blood. The receptors shown here come from a woman aged 50 to 65 in good health. Both conserved end residues are part of each CDR3. Each record gives: D gene, clone size, J gene, V gene, CDR3 protein, CDR3 DNA. A D gene is named only where the DNA matches it firmly. Clone size is shown for a subset of rows, as once, few, many or a class of expanded clone.

TRBD1	NA	TRBJ2-2	TRBV19	CASRKDRGLSGELFF	TGTGCCAGTAGAAAGGACAGGGGGTTATCCGGGGAGCTGTTTTTT
NA	NA	TRBJ2-7	TRBV6-2/TRBV6-3	CASSLVGDAYEQYF	TGTGCCAGCAGCCTAGTGGGGGACGCCTACGAGCAGTACTTC
NA	NA	TRBJ1-2	TRBV20-1	CSARGGAGYTF	TGCAGTGCTAGAGGGGGCGCTGGCTACACCTTC
NA	NA	TRBJ1-1	TRBV6-2/TRBV6-3	CASSLITGGRNTEAFF	TGTGCCAGCAGCTTAATCACTGGGGGGCGTAACACTGAAGCTTTCTTT
TRBD2	NA	TRBJ2-2	TRBV5-4	CASSLGASGGAHSGELFF	TGTGCCAGCAGCTTGGGTGCCAGCGGGGGGGCACACTCCGGGGAGCTGTTTTTT
NA	NA	TRBJ1-2	TRBV5-1	CASSQGQSANYGYTF	TGCGCCAGCAGCCAAGGACAGTCGGCTAACTATGGCTACACCTTC
NA	once	TRBJ2-5	TRBV6-5	CASSSSLGVETQYF	TGTGCCAGCAGTTCCTCCTTAGGGGTAGAGACCCAGTACTTC
TRBD1	NA	TRBJ1-2	TRBV6-1	CASSGRTGSTKNYGYTF	TGTGCCAGCAGTGGGCGGACAGGTTCCACCAAAAACTATGGCTACACCTTC
TRBD2	NA	TRBJ2-5	TRBV19	CASSIEDSGGSRDPLYQETQYF	TGTGCCAGTAGTATAGAAGATAGCGGGGGGTCTCGAGACCCACTGTACCAAGAGACCCAGTACTTC
NA	NA	TRBJ1-2	TRBV19	CASSPTNYGYTF	TGTGCCAGTAGTCCAACTAACTATGGCTACACCTTC
TRBD1	NA	TRBJ2-7	TRBV12-5	CASGEITGGRDEQYF	TGTGCTAGTGGTGAAATTACAGGGGGACGGGACGAGCAGTACTTC
NA	NA	TRBJ2-7	TRBV9	CASSVAGGGYEQYF	TGTGCCAGCAGCGTAGCGGGGGGCGGCTACGAGCAGTACTTC
TRBD2	few	TRBJ2-5	TRBV6-5	CASSASGARGETQYF	TGTGCCAGCAGCGCTAGCGGGGCCAGAGGAGAGACCCAGTACTTC
TRBD2	NA	TRBJ2-2	TRBV4-2	CASSHSSGGSTGELFF	TGTGCCAGCAGCCATTCTAGCGGGGGGTCTACCGGGGAGCTGTTTTTT
TRBD2	NA	TRBJ2-7	TRBV5-4	CASTHSGGSSYEQYF	TGTGCCAGCACCCATTCGGGAGGCAGTTCCTACGAGCAGTACTTC
NA	NA	TRBJ1-2	TRBV29-1	CSVSPGVGLSHGYTF	TGCAGCGTTTCTCCCGGTGTGGGGCTGAGTCATGGCTACACCTTC
TRBD1	NA	TRBJ2-5	TRBV11-2	CASSMGQGQETQYF	TGTGCCAGCAGCATGGGACAGGGCCAAGAGACCCAGTACTTC
TRBD1	NA	TRBJ2-5	TRBV29-1	CSVEMLGGRGETQYF	TGCAGCGTTGAAATGCTAGGGGGCAGGGGAGAGACCCAGTACTTC
NA	NA	TRBJ1-1	TRBV7-9	CASSLEHDTEAFF	TGTGCCAGCAGCTTAGAACATGACACTGAAGCTTTCTTT
NA	NA	TRBJ1-6	TRBV6-6	CASSYSRGRYNSPLHF	TGTGCCAGCAGTTACTCACGGGGCCGCTATAATTCACCCCTCCACTTT
NA	NA	TRBJ1-1	TRBV12-3/TRBV12-4	CASSFRGLYEAFF	TGTGCCAGCAGTTTTAGGGGACTATATGAAGCTTTCTTT
NA	NA	TRBJ2-7	TRBV19	CASGPRSSYEQYF	TGTGCCAGTGGGCCCAGGAGCTCCTACGAGCAGTACTTC
TRBD1	NA	TRBJ2-7	TRBV7-9	CASSATGVYEQYF	TGTGCCAGCAGCGCAACAGGGGTCTACGAGCAGTACTTC
NA	NA	TRBJ1-2	TRBV5-1	CASSFQGNYGYTF	TGCGCCAGCAGCTTTCAGGGAAACTATGGCTACACCTTC
NA	NA	TRBJ2-7	TRBV6-5	CASSRDHEQYF	TGTGCCAGCAGCCGCGACCACGAGCAGTACTTC
NA	NA	TRBJ1-2	TRBV9	CASSPEQRGFYGYTF	TGTGCCAGCAGCCCCGAACAGAGAGGCTTCTATGGCTACACCTTC
NA	NA	TRBJ1-5	TRBV21-1	CASSIKVRPRGNQPQHF	TGTGCCAGCAGCATTAAGGTAAGGCCCCGTGGCAATCAGCCCCAGCATTTT
NA	NA	TRBJ2-1	TRBV4-3	CASSQVVGNEQFF	TGCGCCAGCAGCCAAGTGGTCGGCAATGAGCAGTTCTTC
NA	NA	TRBJ2-7	TRBV11-1	CASSKHLTYEQYF	TGTGCCAGCAGCAAACACCTAACCTACGAGCAGTACTTC
TRBD2	NA	TRBJ2-1	TRBV7-8	CASSLRLAGGDEQFF	TGTGCCAGCAGCCTTCGACTAGCGGGGGGGGATGAGCAGTTCTTC
TRBD2	NA	TRBJ2-5	TRBV5-4	CASSLVPPLAGVSGETQYF	TGTGCCAGCAGCTTGGTCCCCCCCTTAGCGGGAGTCTCGGGAGAGACCCAGTACTTC
TRBD1	NA	TRBJ2-1	TRBV4-3	CASSQDRVGQGHREQFF	TGCGCCAGCAGCCAAGATCGTGTAGGACAGGGCCATCGTGAGCAGTTCTTC
TRBD2	few	TRBJ2-1	TRBV9	CASSAPWGRAGGHNEQFF	TGTGCCAGCAGCGCCCCGTGGGGGAGAGCGGGAGGGCACAATGAGCAGTTCTTC
NA	NA	TRBJ1-4	TRBV18	CASSHNAEGVEKLFF	TGTGCCAGCTCACACAACGCGGAGGGTGTTGAAAAACTGTTTTTT
NA	NA	TRBJ2-3	TRBV5-1	CASRWGTGPTDTQYF	TGCGCCAGCAGGTGGGGGACCGGGCCCACAGATACGCAGTATTTT
TRBD1	NA	TRBJ1-6	TRBV4-3	CASSQLEGQGTSPLHF	TGCGCCAGCAGCCAATTGGAGGGACAGGGGACTTCACCCCTCCACTTT
NA	NA	TRBJ2-7	TRBV11-3	CASSLEAGNEQYF	TGTGCCAGCAGCTTAGAAGCTGGGAACGAGCAGTACTTC
NA	NA	TRBJ1-2	TRBV5-4	CASSLWGIEGYTF	TGTGCCAGCAGCTTATGGGGAATTGAAGGCTACACCTTC
NA	NA	TRBJ1-4	TRBV7-8	CASSLRLGINEKLFF	TGTGCCAGCAGCTTACGCCTTGGAATTAATGAAAAACTGTTTTTT
TRBD1	once	TRBJ1-2	TRBV27	CASSPRDRGSLGYTF	TGTGCCAGCAGTCCAAGGGACAGGGGGTCGCTCGGCTACACCTTC